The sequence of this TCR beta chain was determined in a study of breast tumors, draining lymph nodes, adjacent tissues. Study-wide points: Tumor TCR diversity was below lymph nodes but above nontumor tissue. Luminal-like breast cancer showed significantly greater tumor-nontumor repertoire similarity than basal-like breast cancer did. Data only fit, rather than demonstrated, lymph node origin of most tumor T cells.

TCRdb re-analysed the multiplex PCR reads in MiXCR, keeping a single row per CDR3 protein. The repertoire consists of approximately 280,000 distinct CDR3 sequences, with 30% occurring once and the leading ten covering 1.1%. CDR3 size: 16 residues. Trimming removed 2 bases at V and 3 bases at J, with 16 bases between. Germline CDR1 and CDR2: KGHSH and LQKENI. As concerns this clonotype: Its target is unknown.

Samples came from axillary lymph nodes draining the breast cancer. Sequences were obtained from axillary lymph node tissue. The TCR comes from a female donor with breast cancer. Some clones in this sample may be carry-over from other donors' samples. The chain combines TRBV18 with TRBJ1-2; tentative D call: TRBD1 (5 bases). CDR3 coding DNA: TGTGCCAGCTCACCAAGTTTCTCGGGGGGGGACTATGGCTACACCTTC. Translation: CASSPSFSGGDYGYTF.